This T cell receptor delta chain appears in the sequencing data of a study of gamma-delta T cells after stem cell transplantation. This CDR3 has 17 amino acids. Trimming cost V 0 bases and J 1 base; bases outside gene matches: 8. The V gene's germline CDR1 is GEAIGNYY and CDR2 EKD. TCRdb re-called the RT-PCR reads using CATT. The sample carries 12,000 or so delta-chain clones, over 1% recorded once. This clone was found a few times. A read error may be the cause here, since a much bigger clone is one base away. The material sequenced was gamma-delta T cells. The source is a human donor. It is not recorded whose cells these are; they may come from a transplant donor. V gene TRDV2 combines with J gene TRDJ1, with 9 bases matching TRDD3. The CDR3 DNA sequence: TGTGCCTGTGACACCGTTACTGGGGGAGCTCTCACCGATAAACTCATCTTT. Translating gives CACDTVTGGALTDKLIF.